One sample yielded the 2 T cell receptor beta chains listed below, sequenced in a study of tissue T cells after allogeneic stem cell transplantation. Libraries were prepared by immunoSEQ multiplex PCR; TCRdb keeps only in-frame clonotypes and omits some of them. The repertoire consists of approximately 45,000 clones, with approximately 70% occurring once and the leading ten covering 0.45% to 0.7%. Sequenced: sorted cells pooled from one or two spleens. These TCRs come from a pool of C57BL/6 mice in good health.

For this clone: Mouse names are used for the genes. The DNA ends 1 residue before the CDR3 does, and the rest of the CDR3 is filled in from the germline J gene. The chain uses TRBV15 and TRBJ1-6, with 7 bases lining up with TRBD1. TRBJ1-6 is annotated as an ORF whose role is uncertain. Germline CDR1 SGHND, CDR2 FRSKSL. V dropped 4 bases and J dropped 4; count of bases not matched to a gene: 7. The CDR3 is 16 amino acids. CDR3 DNA, as far as it was read: TGTGCCAGCAGTTCCCCGAGGGGGCGGTATAATTCGCCCCTCTAC. Its protein product is CASSSPRGRYNSPLY. The whole CDR3 protein reads CASSSPRGRYNSPLYF.

With regard to this clone: The genes are named according to mouse. Partial CDR3 DNA: TGTGCCAGCAGCCAAGAAGGGGGGAAAGTCTTC. Translation gives CASSQEGGKVF. The CDR3 reads in full as CASSQEGGKVFF. The genes are TRBV5 and TRBJ1-1; TRBD1 might be the D (6 bases). The read is 1 residue too short to cover the CDR3 end, so that end is filled in from the germline J gene. Trimming pared 0 bases from V and 9 bases from J, leaving 8 bases between. Germline CDR1 LGHNA, CDR2 YNLKQL (reference sequence). This CDR3 is built from 12 residues.